This T cell receptor beta chain was captured in a study of response to subunit inactivated influenza vaccine. TCRdb redid the calling of the RT-PCR reads with MiXCR, one entry per CDR3 protein. The table has roughly 520,000 distinct CDR3 sequences, 25% seen once. With 2 bases clipped from V and 0 bases from J, the junction kept 13 bases outside the gene matches. Germline V lookup: CDR1 MNHEY, CDR2 SMNVEV (reference sequence). The CDR3 is made up of 20 amino acids. The clonotype originates from a man aged 50 to 60 who received an inactivated influenza vaccine. The genes are TRBV27 and TRBJ2-6, with TRBD1 matching 7 bases. This sample comprised CD4+ T cells sorted from PBMCs, obtained roughly 5 days after vaccination. Written as DNA, the CDR3 is TGTGCCAGCAGTTTACTAGGGACAGCGATAAGATCCTCTGGGGCCAACGTCCTGACTTTC. Its translation: CASSLLGTAIRSSGANVLTF.